Given below is one T cell receptor beta chain in context. Its target is not known. This record comes from a study of cytomegalovirus exposure and HLA in healthy donors. Study-wide background: An analysis done earlier identified 117 million unique TCR beta sequences from approximately 170 million T cells. Regarding the study as a whole: In vitro testing confirmed three CMV-associated chains as specific for CMV antigens. Roughly uniform sequencing depth across donors was assumed, possibly incorrectly.

All the people who gave samples were healthy bone marrow donors. CDR1 SGHDT and CDR2 YYEEEE come from the germline V gene. CDR3 length equals 15 residues. V lost 0 bases, J lost 0 bases, and 4 bases lay in between. Amplification used 60 Vbeta primers and 13 Jbeta primers. Using immunoSEQ multiplex PCR, the repertoire was profiled, and TCRdb retains in-frame clones only, with some absent. The sample holds roughly 190,000 clones, roughly 79% seen once. Material: PBMCs. This clonotype was obtained from a woman younger than 35 in good health and CMV-seronegative. The chain has TRBV5-6 and TRBJ1-6; no clear D. CDR3 in amino acids: CASSLGSSYNSPLHF. CDR3 in DNA: TGTGCCAGCAGCTTGGGGAGCTCCTATAATTCACCCCTCCACTTT.